Following are 27 T cell receptor beta chains from one sample sequenced in a study of neoadjuvant nivolumab and ipilimumab in lung cancer. Measured with immunoSEQ multiplex PCR; TCRdb has only the in-frame clones, and not every one. Here the sample spans some 30,000 clones, 90% being singletons. Here the sequenced sample was peripheral blood, taken after neoadjuvant nivolumab, alone or with ipilimumab, at or shortly before surgery. The source of these receptors is an adult with non-small cell lung cancer.

The V gene is TRBV5-1, the J gene TRBJ2-7, with 8 bases fitting TRBD1. CDR1 is SGHRS, CDR2 YFSETQ, per germline. This CDR3 has 15 residues. V shed 0 bases and J 3 bases; nucleotides not matched to a gene: 5. CDR3 residues: CASSLAPTGDYEQYF. The CDR3 coding sequence is TGCGCCAGCAGCTTGGCTCCGACAGGGGACTACGAGCAGTACTTC. Looking up the rest from reference TRBV5-1 and TRBJ2-7 gives the full variable domain: KAGVTQTPRYLIKTRGQQVTLSCSPISGHRSVSWYQQTPGQGLQFLFEYFSETQRNKGNFPGRFSGRQFSNSRSEMNVSTLELGDSALYLCASSLAPTGDYEQYFGPGTRLTVT.

The gene calls are TRBV11-2 and TRBJ2-7; a possible D gene is TRBD2 (6 bases). In germline, CDR1 is SGHAT, CDR2 FQNNGV. This CDR3 is built from 14 residues. V dropped 3 bases and J dropped 5 bases, with 14 bases sitting between them. Here the CDR3 reads CASSFGLRAHEQYF. The CDR3 nucleotides read TGTGCCAGCAGCTTCGGACTAAGGGCCCACGAGCAGTACTTC.

The rearrangement uses TRBV5-1 and TRBJ2-3; 12 bases are shared with TRBD1. The CDR3 is 17 amino acids. Germline V gene sequence: CDR1 SGHRS, CDR2 YFSETQ. With 6 bases clipped from V and 2 bases from J, the junction kept 10 bases outside the gene matches. The CDR3 bases are TGCGCCAGCAACCCAGCCGGGACAGGGGGCTTCACAGATACGCAGTATTTT. Protein sequence: CASNPAGTGGFTDTQYF.

The CDR3 here is CSVEPPGNTEAFF. The CDR3 DNA reads TGCAGCGTTGAACCCCCAGGGAACACTGAAGCTTTCTTT. The chain has TRBV29-1 and TRBJ1-1; D is ambiguous. Germline assignment: CDR1 SQVTM and CDR2 ANQGSEA. CDR3 length: 13 amino acids. V was clipped by 2 bases and J by 1 base, with 8 bases between them.

This clone has only one observation. The chain combines TRBV25-1 with TRBJ2-2, with D perhaps TRBD1 (5 bases). The germline V gene encodes CDR1 MGHDK and CDR2 SYGVNS. The ends were cut back, 5 bases at V and 7 bases at J, with 14 bases in the middle. The CDR3 sequence is 14 residues long. The CDR3 region has the DNA TGTGCCAGCAGTCCTCAGGGTGACGGCGGGGAGCTGTTTTTT. Amino acids: CASSPQGDGGELFF.

The chain employs TRBV2 and TRBJ1-6, with D unresolved. This CDR3 contains 16 residues. Trimming removed 8 bases from V and 0 bases from J, with 14 bases in between. The germline V gene encodes CDR1 SNHLY and CDR2 FYNNEI. The DNA of the CDR3 is TGTGCCAGCCTAAGCAGAGGGCCCTCCTATAATTCACCCCTCCACTTT. Translation: CASLSRGPSYNSPLHF.

This clone was seen a few times. The chain couples TRBV6-1 to TRBJ2-1; TRBD2 aligns across 7 bases. This CDR3 region has 14 residues. Germline-derived CDR1 and CDR2 are MNHNS and SASEGT. Unmatched junction bases numbered 5, after V lost 7 bases and J lost 2 bases. For the CDR3, the DNA is TGTGCCAGCAAGCGGGATAGCGCCTACAATGAGCAGTTCTTC. Translation: CASKRDSAYNEQFF.

This chain connects TRBV6-1 to TRBJ1-3; TRBD1 agrees at 8 bases. The CDR3 sequence is 14 residues long. Germline loops: CDR1 MNHNS, CDR2 SASEGT. V shed 6 bases and J 4 bases; nucleotides not matched to a gene: 5. The CDR3 coding sequence is TGTGCCAGCAGCCCGGGACAGGACGGAAACACCATATATTTT. Its protein is CASSPGQDGNTIYF.

The count of this clone is one. The chain joins TRBV7-8 to TRBJ2-1, with a possible D match to TRBD1 (6 bases). There are 15 residues in the CDR3. V dropped 3 bases and J dropped 7 bases, with 16 bases sitting between them. Germline lookup yields CDR1 SGHVS and CDR2 FQNEAQ. This CDR3 is CASSFEGGSGNEQFF. The CDR3 coding sequence is TGTGCCAGCAGCTTCGAAGGGGGATCTGGGAATGAGCAGTTCTTC.

The chain uses TRBV2 and TRBJ1-5, with 7 positions matching TRBD1. The CDR3 covers 14 residues. J gave up 4 bases and V 6 bases, and 6 bases lay outside the gene matches. Germline-derived CDR1 and CDR2 are SNHLY and FYNNEI. The chain's CDR3 is CASRGQLINQPQHF. In DNA, the CDR3 is TGTGCCAGCAGGGGACAGCTGATAAATCAGCCCCAGCATTTT.

The chain employs TRBV19 and TRBJ1-5; TRBD1 is a possible D gene (5 bases). With 2 bases removed from V and 6 bases from J, the gap between germline ends came to 11 bases. Germline assignment: CDR1 LNHDA and CDR2 SQIVND (reference sequence). This CDR3 spans 14 amino acids. The chain's CDR3 is CASSIQGLVQPQHF. The CDR3 DNA reads TGTGCCAGTAGTATACAGGGACTGGTTCAGCCCCAGCATTTT. The full variable domain, rest sourced from reference TRBV19 and TRBJ1-5, is DGGITQSPKYLFRKEGQNVTLSCEQNLNHDAMYWYRQDPGQGLRLIYYSQIVNDFQKGDIAEGYSVSREKKESFPLTVTSAQKNPTAFYLCASSIQGLVQPQHFGDGTRLSIL.

The chain couples TRBV14 to TRBJ2-5, with TRBD2 matching over 8 bases. CDR3 length: 18 amino acids. Unmatched junction bases numbered 18, after V lost 4 bases and J lost 5 bases. Germline V gene lookup returns CDR1 SGHDN and CDR2 FVKESK. CDR3 loop: CASSPQGSSGVLRETQYF. CDR3 DNA sequence: TGTGCCAGCAGCCCCCAGGGGAGTAGCGGGGTCCTCAGGGAGACCCAGTACTTC.

The chain recombines TRBV9 with TRBJ2-2; D is possibly TRBD1 (7 bases). Germline V gene data show CDR1 as SGDLS and CDR2 as YYNGEE. Deletions cut 5 bases from V and 0 bases from J, with 14 bases between. The CDR3 contains 16 residues. This CDR3 reads CASSPGGTANTGELFF. DNA of the CDR3: TGTGCCAGCAGTCCAGGGGGGACAGCGAACACCGGGGAGCTGTTTTTT.

This chain links TRBV4-2 with TRBJ1-2; D uncertain. Germline loops: CDR1 LGHNA, CDR2 YNFKEQ. The CDR3 extends over 16 amino acids. V was trimmed by 0 bases and J by 4 bases, leaving 15 bases between them. In DNA form, the CDR3 reads TGTGCCAGCAGCCAAGATTTAAGGGAGGATATCTATGGCTACACCTTC. This sequence encodes CASSQDLREDIYGYTF.

The V call is TRBV6-5, the J call TRBJ2-5; D gene uncertain. Germline-derived CDR1 and CDR2 are MNHEY and SVGAGI. The CDR3 is made up of 12 amino acids. Trimming pared 8 bases from V and 4 bases from J, leaving 11 bases between. The CDR3 bases are TGTGCCAGCTGTGCGGATGGAGAGACCCAGTACTTC. Translated, it gives CASCADGETQYF.

J is TRBJ1-4 and V is TRBV25-1; 10 bases fit TRBD1. Germline CDR1 MGHDK, CDR2 SYGVNS. The CDR3 loop spans 14 amino acids. Unmatched junction bases numbered 5, after V lost 5 bases and J lost 8 bases. This CDR3 is CASSRTGGLEKLFF. The CDR3 DNA sequence: TGTGCCAGCAGTAGGACAGGGGGGTTGGAAAAACTGTTTTTT.

This rearrangement joins TRBV2 to TRBJ1-6, with 12 bases fitting TRBD1. Per germline, CDR1 SNHLY and CDR2 FYNNEI. CDR3 length: 13 residues. Trimming removed 6 bases from V and 9 bases from J; junction bases left unmatched: 0. CDR3 bases: TGTGCCAGCAGGGGACAGGGGGCTTCACCCCTCCACTTT. Its protein is CASRGQGASPLHF.

This chain uses TRBV6-5 with TRBJ1-2; D not certain. The CDR3 runs to 13 residues. Germline CDR1 MNHEY, CDR2 SVGAGI. The ends were cut back, 6 bases at V and 4 bases at J, with 12 bases in the middle. The CDR3 here is CASRSSGSYGYTF. As DNA, the CDR3 is TGTGCCAGCAGATCCTCGGGATCCTATGGCTACACCTTC.

The chain uses TRBV13 and TRBJ1-6, with TRBD1 matching over 8 bases. Germline V gene lookup returns CDR1 PRHDT and CDR2 FYEKMQ (reference sequence). J gave up 9 bases and V 2 bases, and 6 bases lay outside the gene matches. This CDR3 spans 15 amino acids. DNA for the CDR3: TGTGCCAGCAGCTTAACCGGGACAGGAGGTTCACCCCTCCACTTT. It codes for CASSLTGTGGSPLHF.

This rearrangement joins TRBV5-1 to TRBJ2-3; 9 bases fit TRBD2. CDR3 length: 16 amino acids. V trimming: 0 bases; J trimming: 5 bases; junction bases outside the gene matches: 7. CDR1 is SGHRS, CDR2 YFSETQ, per germline. This CDR3 reads CASSLEGGGAGDTQYF. Written as DNA, the CDR3 is TGCGCCAGCAGCTTGGAGGGCGGGGGGGCCGGAGATACGCAGTATTTT. Looking up the rest from reference TRBV5-1 and TRBJ2-3 gives the full variable domain: KAGVTQTPRYLIKTRGQQVTLSCSPISGHRSVSWYQQTPGQGLQFLFEYFSETQRNKGNFPGRFSGRQFSNSRSEMNVSTLELGDSALYLCASSLEGGGAGDTQYFGPGTRLTVL.

The rearrangement joins TRBV4-1 to TRBJ2-3; D gene uncertain. Trimming took 0 bases from V and 0 from J, leaving 10 bases between them. Germline-derived CDR1 and CDR2 are MGHRA and YSYEKL. The CDR3 length is 16 residues. This CDR3 reads CASSQDRSSSTDTQYF. The CDR3 bases are TGCGCCAGCAGCCAAGATCGCTCTTCTAGCACAGATACGCAGTATTTT.

A single count supports this clone. The genes are TRBV11-2 and TRBJ1-1; D is undetermined. Germline lookup yields CDR1 SGHAT and CDR2 FQNNGV. V dropped 6 bases and J dropped 1 base, with 9 bases sitting between them. The CDR3 sequence is 13 residues long. This CDR3 is CASSSFRNTEAFF. CDR3 nucleotide sequence: TGTGCCAGCAGTTCTTTCAGGAACACTGAAGCTTTCTTT.

V is TRBV29-1 and J is TRBJ1-1, with TRBD1 matching 12 bases. The CDR3 covers 15 residues. V lost 6 bases and J lost 5; bases outside the gene matches: 10. In germline, CDR1 is SQVTM, CDR2 ANQGSEA. The CDR3: CSVAGTGGRGTEAFF. As DNA, the CDR3 is TGCAGCGTCGCCGGGACAGGGGGCCGAGGAACTGAAGCTTTCTTT.

The rearrangement joins TRBV6-1 to TRBJ2-7, with D unresolved. Trimming pared 2 bases from V and 1 base from J, leaving 9 bases between. Germline CDR1 is MNHNS and CDR2 is SASEGT. The CDR3 runs 14 residues. The DNA of the CDR3 is TGTGCCAGCAGTGAACTCGGTCAATCCTACGAGCAGTACTTC. Protein sequence: CASSELGQSYEQYF.

The CDR3 nucleotides read TGCGCCAGCGAGGGACAGACAATATACGAGCAGTACTTC. Amino acids: CASEGQTIYEQYF. The rearrangement joins TRBV10-2 to TRBJ2-7, with 7 bases aligning to TRBD1. The V gene's germline CDR1 is WSHSY and CDR2 SAAADI. Trimming cost V 8 bases and J 4 bases; bases outside gene matches: 8. CDR3 length equals 13 residues.

The chain couples TRBV7-9 to TRBJ1-2; 7 bases align to TRBD1. Germline assignment: CDR1 SEHNR and CDR2 FQNEAQ (reference sequence). This CDR3 spans 14 amino acids. Trimming at V came to 6 bases and at J to 4 bases, leaving 8 bases not matched to a gene. The CDR3 sequence is CASSLLDRTYGYTF. CDR3 nucleotide sequence: TGTGCCAGCAGTCTACTGGACAGGACCTATGGCTACACCTTC.

V gene TRBV7-6 combines with J gene TRBJ2-7, with 15 bases matching TRBD2. In germline, CDR1 is SGHVS, CDR2 FNYEAQ. This CDR3 is built from 17 residues. V dropped 0 bases and J dropped 2; count of bases not matched to a gene: 2. The CDR3 DNA is TGTGCCAGCAGCTTAGCCGGGACTAGCGGGGGGCCCTACGAGCAGTACTTC. The encoded protein is CASSLAGTSGGPYEQYF.